The TCR beta chain under discussion was sequenced for a study of post-analysis software for immune sequencing data. Study-wide results and caveats: Five TRBV segments, TRBV5-6, TRBV5-1 and TRBV20-1 among them, were found more frequent in patients than controls.

Of note for this clonotype: Its specificity is unknown.

Germline CDR1 and CDR2: MDHEN and SYDVKM. The V end lost 9 bases, the J end lost 4 bases, and 15 bases lay between the germline ends. The CDR3 has 13 residues. Unique molecular identifiers were carried by the TCR beta cDNA libraries. TCRdb processed the PCR reads anew with MiXCR; each CDR3 protein has one entry. Of hundreds of thousands of distinct CDR3 sequences listed, approximately 57% are singletons. The sequencing sample was made of blood. The chain links TRBV28 to TRBJ2-5, with D unresolved. The clonotype was recovered from a girl between 10 and 17 years old with multiple sclerosis. The CDR3 DNA reads as TGTGCCAGTGGGGTCTCGGTGGGAGAGACCCAGTACTTC. Protein sequence: CASGVSVGETQYF. Variable domain in full (rest from reference TRBV28 and TRBJ2-5): DVKVTQSSRYLVKRTGEKVFLECVQDMDHENMFWYRQDPGLGLRLIYFSYDVKMKEKGDIPEGYSVSREKKERFSLILESASTNQTSMYLCASGVSVGETQYFGPGTRLLVL.